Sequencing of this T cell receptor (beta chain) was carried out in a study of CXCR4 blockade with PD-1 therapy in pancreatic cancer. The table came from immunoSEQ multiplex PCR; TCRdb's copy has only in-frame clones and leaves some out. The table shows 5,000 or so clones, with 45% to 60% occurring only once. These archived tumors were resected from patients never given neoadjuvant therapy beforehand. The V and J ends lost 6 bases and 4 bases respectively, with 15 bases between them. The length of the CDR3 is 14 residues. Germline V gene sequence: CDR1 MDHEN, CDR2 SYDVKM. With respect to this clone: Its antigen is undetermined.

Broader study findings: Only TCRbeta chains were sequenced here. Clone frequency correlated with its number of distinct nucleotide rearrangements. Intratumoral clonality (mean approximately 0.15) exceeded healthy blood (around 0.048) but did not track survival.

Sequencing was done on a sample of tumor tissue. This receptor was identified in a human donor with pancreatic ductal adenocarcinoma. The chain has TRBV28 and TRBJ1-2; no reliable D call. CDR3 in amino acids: CASSINRASYGYTF. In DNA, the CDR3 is TGTGCCAGCAGCATCAACCGCGCATCCTATGGCTACACCTTC.